One and the same sample provided the 22 T cell receptor beta chains below, sequenced in a study of shared clonotypes between healthy human individuals. TCRdb's copy holds only in-frame clones and misses some; the assay was immunoSEQ multiplex PCR. This sample has roughly 2.2 million clones, with over 90% found just once. The sample taken for sequencing was naive CD4+ T cells from PBMCs. Sample subset: CD45RA+ positively selected. The receptors stem from a man between 18 and 35 years old in good health. Some clones in this sample may be carry-over from other donors' samples.

The chain employs TRBV18 and TRBJ2-2; 9 bases align to TRBD1. The J segment lost 7 bases and the V segment lost 1 base, leaving 4 bases of the junction unmatched. From germline, CDR1 is KGHSH and CDR2 LQKENI. The CDR3 has 15 residues. CDR3: CASSPLDRGVGELFF. CDR3 bases: TGTGCCAGCTCACCACTGGACAGGGGAGTCGGGGAGCTGTTTTTT.

CDR3 sequence: CASSQDIGLAGNTIYF. The CDR3 DNA reads TGTGCCAGCAGCCAAGATATAGGGTTGGCTGGAAACACCATATATTTT. V is TRBV4-2 and J is TRBJ1-3; no definite D call. Looked up from germline, CDR1 is LGHNA and CDR2 is YNFKEQ. This CDR3 contains 16 residues. V was trimmed by 0 bases and J by 2 bases, leaving 11 bases between them.

The genes are TRBV25-1 and TRBJ1-4; D is unclear. The CDR3 spans 13 residues. CDR1 and CDR2 from the germline V gene are MGHDK and SYGVNS. V was clipped by 1 base and J by 8 bases, with 8 bases between them. CDR3 sequence reads: CASSESPREKLFF. DNA of the CDR3: TGTGCCAGCAGTGAATCTCCCCGGGAAAAACTGTTTTTT.

The gene calls are TRBV7-2 and TRBJ1-1; D remains ambiguous. This CDR3 comprises 13 residues. Per the germline V gene, CDR1 is SGHTA and CDR2 is FQGNSA. The germline V and J ends were trimmed by 1 base and 11 bases, with 14 bases remaining between them. CDR3 in amino acids: CASSLGLDLPAFF. The CDR3 DNA follows: TGTGCCAGCAGCTTAGGGTTAGACCTCCCGGCTTTCTTT.

The chain employs TRBV6-5 and TRBJ2-7; tentative D call: TRBD2 (6 bases). Germline V lookup: CDR1 MNHEY, CDR2 SVGAGI. The CDR3 length is 14 residues. V was cut by 2 bases and J by 6 bases, with 14 bases left in between. The CDR3 sequence is CASSYGRGSVEQYF. The CDR3 DNA is TGTGCCAGCAGTTACGGTCGGGGGTCGGTCGAGCAGTACTTC.

V and J are TRBV29-1 and TRBJ2-4; D unresolved. V was pared by 4 bases and J by 0 bases, with 10 bases between. CDR1 SQVTM and CDR2 ANQGSEA come from the germline V gene. The CDR3 runs to 14 residues. CDR3 in amino acids: CSVAGKLAKNIQYF. The CDR3 coding sequence is TGCAGCGTTGCCGGAAAACTAGCCAAAAACATTCAGTACTTC. The whole variable domain, filled in from reference TRBV29-1 and TRBJ2-4, reads SAVISQKPSRDICQRGTSLTIQCQVDSQVTMMFWYRQQPGQSLTLIATANQGSEATYESGFVIDKFPISRPNLTFSTLTVSNMSPEDSSIYLCSVAGKLAKNIQYFGAGTRLSVL.

The rearrangement joins TRBV10-3 to TRBJ2-2, with 7 bases matching TRBD2. Germline lookup yields CDR1 ENHRY and CDR2 SYGVKD. J was trimmed by 3 bases and V by 6 bases; bases with no gene match: 13. The CDR3 totals 17 residues. CDR3 sequence (DNA): TGTGCCATCAGGGCCTGGGGGGGATATGCGGACACCGGGGAGCTGTTTTTT. Translation: CAIRAWGGYADTGELFF.

The rearrangement joins TRBV11-2 to TRBJ1-3; D gene unclear. The germline CDR1 and CDR2 sequences are SGHAT and FQNNGV. The CDR3 has 12 residues. Trimming pared 10 bases from V and 1 base from J, leaving 8 bases between. The CDR3 DNA follows: TGTGCCACCACGGCTTCTGGAAACACCATATATTTT. Protein sequence: CATTASGNTIYF. The full variable domain, rest sourced from reference TRBV11-2 and TRBJ1-3, is EAGVAQSPRYKIIEKRQSVAFWCNPISGHATLYWYQQILGQGPKLLIQFQNNGVVDDSQLPKDRFSAERLKGVDSTLKIQPAKLEDSAVYLCATTASGNTIYFGEGSWLTVV.

V and J are TRBV7-9 and TRBJ2-7, with D tentatively TRBD1 (6 bases). The V gene lost 2 bases and the J gene lost 5 bases, with 16 bases spanning the gap. There are 15 residues in the CDR3. Germline CDR1 and CDR2: SEHNR and FQNEAQ (reference sequence). Here the CDR3 reads CASSLIAGESHEQYF. Here the CDR3 DNA reads TGTGCCAGCAGCTTAATCGCAGGGGAGAGTCACGAGCAGTACTTC. The entire variable domain, with the rest obtained from reference TRBV7-9 and TRBJ2-7, is as follows: DTGVSQNPRHKITKRGQNVTFRCDPISEHNRLYWYRQTLGQGPEFLTYFQNEAQLEKSRLLSDRFSAERPKGSFSTLEIQRTEQGDSAMYLCASSLIAGESHEQYFGPGTRLTVT.

The chain links TRBV5-1 to TRBJ1-5; D is undetermined. CDR1 is SGHRS and CDR2 is YFSETQ in the germline V gene. Trimming stripped 4 bases from V and 0 bases from J, with 11 bases between. The CDR3 covers 15 residues. The DNA for the CDR3 is TGCGCCAGCAGCCCCACCGCGGGTAGCAATCAGCCCCAGCATTTT. This encodes CASSPTAGSNQPQHF.

This chain joins TRBV6-5 and TRBJ2-4, with D possibly matching TRBD2 (5 bases). The germline CDR1 and CDR2 sequences are MNHEY and SVGAGI. The CDR3 spans 13 residues. Trimming removed 6 bases at V and 0 bases at J, with 6 bases between. CDR3: CASREGAKNIQYF. The CDR3 bases are TGTGCCAGCAGAGAGGGAGCCAAAAACATTCAGTACTTC.

J is TRBJ2-5 and V is TRBV4-1; D may correspond to TRBD1 or TRBD2 (6 bases each). Germline V gene data show CDR1 as MGHRA and CDR2 as YSYEKL. The CDR3 has 18 residues. Trimming left V 1 base short and J 4 bases short, with 22 bases between. CDR3 protein: CASSQGTGASVFGETQYF. The CDR3 DNA reads TGCGCCAGCAGCCAAGGTACGGGGGCTAGCGTATTCGGAGAGACCCAGTACTTC.

V is TRBV10-3 and J is TRBJ2-5; D is undetermined. This CDR3 spans 13 amino acids. V gave up 3 bases and J gave up 5 bases, with 10 bases separating them. The germline gives CDR1 ENHRY, CDR2 SYGVKD. CDR3 sequence reads: CAISDRTEETQYF. The CDR3 nucleotides read TGTGCCATCAGTGATCGGACCGAGGAGACCCAGTACTTC.

This chain connects TRBV4-2 to TRBJ2-7; 9 positions match TRBD1. The CDR3 length is 15 residues. The V gene's germline CDR1 is LGHNA and CDR2 YNFKEQ. The J segment lost 4 bases and the V segment lost 4 bases, leaving 8 bases of the junction unmatched. CDR3: CASSLEDRGVYEQYF. The CDR3 region has the DNA TGTGCCAGCAGCCTAGAGGACAGGGGAGTGTACGAGCAGTACTTC.

The chain carries TRBV5-1 and TRBJ1-2; D gene uncertain. Looked up from germline, CDR1 is SGHRS and CDR2 is YFSETQ. Trimming removed 0 bases at V and 2 bases at J, with 11 bases between. CDR3 size: 15 residues. Here the CDR3 reads CASSLAGSANYGYTF. The DNA of the CDR3 is TGCGCCAGCAGCTTGGCCGGCTCAGCGAACTATGGCTACACCTTC.

The V gene is TRBV11-2, the J gene TRBJ2-3; TRBD2 might be the D (5 bases). There are 11 residues in the CDR3. CDR1 is SGHAT and CDR2 is FQNNGV in the germline V gene. V dropped 5 bases and J dropped 8 bases, with 8 bases sitting between them. The CDR3 here is CASSGEGTQYF. CDR3 coding DNA: TGTGCCAGCAGCGGTGAGGGTACGCAGTATTTT.

Concerning this clone itself: Within the sample, other DNA sequences also encode this same CDR3. The genes are TRBV6-6 and TRBJ1-1, with 10 nucleotides matching TRBD1. The CDR3 spans 14 residues. The ends lost 6 bases at V and 5 bases at J; junction bases unmatched: 6. Germline values: CDR1 MNHNY, CDR2 SVGAGI (reference sequence). CDR3 DNA: TGTGCCAGCAGCTCCGGACAGGGGGGTACTGAAGCTTTCTTT. Encoded protein: CASSSGQGGTEAFF.

The rearrangement links TRBV9 to TRBJ2-3, with D hard to call. This CDR3 spans 13 amino acids. Trimming removed 4 bases at V and 6 bases at J, with 12 bases between. Germline assignment: CDR1 SGDLS and CDR2 YYNGEE. The CDR3 DNA sequence: TGTGCCAGCAGCACGGACCTCTCGGATACGCAGTATTTT. Translated: CASSTDLSDTQYF.

This clone was found once. Other DNA sequences in this specimen translate into the identical CDR3. The CDR3 DNA reads TGTGCCAGCAGTGAAAACAGGGGCTACGAGCAGTACTTC. It yields the protein CASSENRGYEQYF. V and J are TRBV6-1 and TRBJ2-7; 7 bases map to TRBD1. Germline trimming cut 2 bases from V and 3 bases from J; bases unmatched to any gene: 1. Germline V CDR1 and CDR2: MNHNS, SASEGT. The CDR3 sequence is 13 residues long.

V gene TRBV18 combines with J gene TRBJ1-2, with 7 bases identical to TRBD1. This CDR3 has 15 residues. Trimming took 3 bases from V and 5 from J; bases not matched to a gene: 9. In germline, CDR1 is KGHSH, CDR2 LQKENI. CDR3 DNA: TGTGCCAGCTCACCGCTCCGGGACAGTGAATATGGCTACACCTTC. It is translated as CASSPLRDSEYGYTF. Full variable domain (outside the CDR3, taken from reference TRBV18 and TRBJ1-2): NAGVMQNPRHLVRRRGQEARLRCSPMKGHSHVYWYRQLPEEGLKFMVYLQKENIIDESGMPKERFSAEFPKEGPSILRIQQVVRGDSAAYFCASSPLRDSEYGYTFGSGTRLTVV.

J is TRBJ2-1 and V is TRBV4-2; TRBD2 matches 9 bases. The V gene's germline CDR1 is LGHNA and CDR2 YNFKEQ. The CDR3 contains 18 residues. V trimming: 0 bases; J trimming: 2 bases; junction bases outside the gene matches: 8. The chain's CDR3 is CASSQDPGLAYPYNEQFF. The CDR3 nucleotides read TGTGCCAGCAGCCAAGATCCCGGACTAGCGTACCCCTACAATGAGCAGTTCTTC.

With respect to this clone: Different DNA sequences within this sample yield the same CDR3. This chain joins TRBV7-3 and TRBJ1-1, with a tentative D call TRBD1 (5 bases). The germline gives CDR1 SGHTA, CDR2 FQGTGA. V lost 5 bases and J lost 1, with 11 bases in between. The CDR3 length is 14 residues. CDR3 in amino acids: CASSPGHTNTEAFF. In nucleotides, the CDR3 is TGTGCCAGCAGCCCAGGACACACGAACACTGAAGCTTTCTTT.